A single sample gave rise to the 10 T cell receptor beta chains below, sequenced in a study of PD-1 blockade in classical Hodgkin lymphoma. The time point here: cycle 4 day 1 (C4D1), after 6 weeks of nivolumab. All trial patients relapsed after autologous stem cell transplantation. TCRdb keeps only in-frame clones here, not all; method: immunoSEQ multiplex PCR. This table holds tens of thousands of clones, approximately 80% found once. The sequenced sample was peripheral blood mononuclear cells (PBMCs), obtained before the fourth cycle of nivolumab. All receptors come from a human donor with classical Hodgkin lymphoma.

The chain uses TRBV4-1 and TRBJ1-4; D is undetermined. Germline V CDR1 and CDR2: MGHRA, YSYEKL. The CDR3 has 18 amino acids. Trimming cost V 1 base and J 4 bases, with 19 bases left between them. CDR3 protein: CASSQGRGRNILNEKLFF. The CDR3, as DNA: TGCGCCAGCAGCCAAGGTAGAGGAAGGAACATCCTTAATGAAAAACTGTTTTTT.

V is TRBV11-2 and J is TRBJ2-7; D possibly corresponds to TRBD2 (5 bases). The CDR3 runs 13 residues. CDR1 and CDR2 (germline): SGHAT, FQNNGV. The germline V and J ends were trimmed by 1 base and 4 bases, with 8 bases remaining between them. The CDR3, as DNA: TGTGCCAGCAGCTTAGTAGGAGGTTACGAGCAGTACTTC. Translation gives CASSLVGGYEQYF.

V gene TRBV5-1 combines with J gene TRBJ2-2; 11 bases are shared with TRBD2. The CDR3 totals 17 residues. The J segment lost 7 bases and the V segment lost 1 base, leaving 9 bases of the junction unmatched. Per the germline V gene, CDR1 is SGHRS and CDR2 is YFSETQ. The CDR3 DNA reads as TGCGCCAGCAGCTTGCTGGGGCTAGCGGGAGGACTCGGGGAGCTGTTTTTT. Protein: CASSLLGLAGGLGELFF.

The chain couples TRBV5-4 to TRBJ1-2, with 7 bases lining up with TRBD1. Unmatched junction bases numbered 5, after V lost 4 bases and J lost 2 bases. Looked up from germline, CDR1 is SGHNT and CDR2 is YYREEE (reference sequence). The CDR3 length is 14 residues. DNA for the CDR3: TGTGCCAGCAGCCTGACAGGGAGGAACTATGGCTACACCTTC. Its protein is CASSLTGRNYGYTF.

The chain has TRBV7-9 and TRBJ2-2; 12 bases are shared with TRBD2. From germline, CDR1 is SEHNR and CDR2 FQNEAQ (reference sequence). The junction had 4 bases not matched to a gene; V was cut back by 4 bases and J by 7 bases. The CDR3 runs to 15 residues. The CDR3, as DNA: TGTGCCAGCAGCTCTAGCGGGAGGGCAAACGGGGAGCTGTTTTTT. This sequence encodes CASSSSGRANGELFF.

The CDR3 protein is CATSRSSKGYTF. The DNA of the CDR3 is TGTGCCACCAGCAGATCCTCAAAAGGCTACACCTTC. The gene calls are TRBV15 and TRBJ1-2; D unresolved. This CDR3 is built from 12 residues. Germline CDR1 and CDR2: LNHNV and YYDKDF (reference sequence). With 2 bases removed from V and 8 bases from J, the gap between germline ends came to 9 bases.

The V and J genes are TRBV9 and TRBJ1-2; D possibly corresponds to TRBD1 (5 bases). CDR1 SGDLS and CDR2 YYNGEE come from the germline V gene. The CDR3 is 15 amino acids. Trimming took 0 bases from V and 3 from J, leaving 12 bases between them. The CDR3 is CASSVASGKDYGYTF. The CDR3 DNA sequence: TGTGCCAGCAGCGTAGCGTCAGGGAAGGACTATGGCTACACCTTC.

The genes are TRBV18 and TRBJ2-7; D possibly uses TRBD1 or TRBD2 (6 bases each). The ends were cut back, 6 bases at V and 5 bases at J, with 17 bases in the middle. Germline CDR1 and CDR2: KGHSH and LQKENI. CDR3 length equals 14 residues. The DNA for the CDR3 is TGTGCCAGCTCTCTTTGGGGGGACATAAACGAGCAGTACTTC. Its translation: CASSLWGDINEQYF.

This sequence joins TRBV6-5 and TRBJ2-7, with unresolved D. Germline V CDR1 and CDR2: MNHEY, SVGAGI. The CDR3 extends over 16 amino acids. With 3 bases removed from V and 0 bases from J, the gap between germline ends came to 15 bases. The CDR3 is CASSYGPAFSSYEQYF. The CDR3 bases are TGTGCCAGCAGTTATGGACCTGCATTCTCCTCCTACGAGCAGTACTTC.

This chain joins TRBV7-8 and TRBJ1-2, with 7 bases lining up with TRBD1. Unmatched junction bases numbered 8, after V lost 1 base and J lost 3 bases. From germline, CDR1 is SGHVS and CDR2 FQNEAQ. The length of the CDR3 is 16 residues. In DNA form, the CDR3 reads TGTGCCAGCAGCTTAGGTGTCAGGGGGATGGACTATGGCTACACCTTC. Translating gives CASSLGVRGMDYGYTF.